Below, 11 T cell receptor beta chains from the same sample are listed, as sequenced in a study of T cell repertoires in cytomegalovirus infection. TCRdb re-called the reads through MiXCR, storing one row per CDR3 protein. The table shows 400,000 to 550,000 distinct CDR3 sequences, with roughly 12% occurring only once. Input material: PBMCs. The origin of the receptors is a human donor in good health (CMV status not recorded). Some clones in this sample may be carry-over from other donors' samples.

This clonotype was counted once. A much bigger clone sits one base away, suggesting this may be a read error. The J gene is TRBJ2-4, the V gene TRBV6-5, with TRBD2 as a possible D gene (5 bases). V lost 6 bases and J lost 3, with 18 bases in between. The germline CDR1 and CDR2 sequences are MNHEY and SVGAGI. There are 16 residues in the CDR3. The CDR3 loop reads CASSHTVLLVKNIQYF. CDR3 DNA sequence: TGTGCCAGCAGCCATACAGTCTTACTAGTCAAAAACATTCAGTACTTC.

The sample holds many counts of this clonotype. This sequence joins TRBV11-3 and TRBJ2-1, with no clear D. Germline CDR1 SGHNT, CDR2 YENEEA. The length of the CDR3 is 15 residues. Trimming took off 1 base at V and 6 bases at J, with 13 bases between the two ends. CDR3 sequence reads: CASSLGNPGRNEQFF. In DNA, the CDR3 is TGTGCCAGCAGCTTAGGGAACCCCGGCCGCAATGAGCAGTTCTTC. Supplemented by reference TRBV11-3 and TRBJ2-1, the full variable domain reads EAGVVQSPRYKIIEKKQPVAFWCNPISGHNTLYWYLQNLGQGPELLIRYENEEAVDDSQLPKDRFSAERLKGVDSTLKIQPAELGDSAVYLCASSLGNPGRNEQFFGPGTRLTVL.

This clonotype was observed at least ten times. The CDR3 spells CASSLTGLSGTEQYF. The CDR3 bases are TGTGCCAGCAGTTTAACCGGACTATCTGGCACCGAGCAGTACTTC. The V call is TRBV27, the J call TRBJ2-7; D is perhaps TRBD2 (6 bases). The CDR3 loop spans 15 amino acids. Germline CDR1 reads MNHEY; CDR2 reads SMNVEV (reference sequence). V was clipped by 2 bases and J by 6 bases, with 17 bases between them.

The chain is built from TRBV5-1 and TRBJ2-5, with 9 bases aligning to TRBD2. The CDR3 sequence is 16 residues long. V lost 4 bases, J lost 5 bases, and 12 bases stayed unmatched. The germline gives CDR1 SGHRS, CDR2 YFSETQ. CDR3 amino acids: CASSLTRGGARETQYF. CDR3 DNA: TGCGCCAGCAGCCTTACGCGCGGGGGGGCCCGGGAGACCCAGTACTTC.

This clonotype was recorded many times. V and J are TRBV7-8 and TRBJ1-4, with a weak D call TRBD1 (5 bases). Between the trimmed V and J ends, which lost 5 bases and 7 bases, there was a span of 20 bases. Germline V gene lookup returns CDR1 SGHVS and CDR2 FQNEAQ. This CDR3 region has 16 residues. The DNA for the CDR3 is TGTGCCAGCAGCGGAAGGGAGAGGGGCTCTAGTGAAAAACTGTTTTTT. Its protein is CASSGRERGSSEKLFF. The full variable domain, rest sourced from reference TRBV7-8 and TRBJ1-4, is GAGVSQSPRYKVAKRGQDVALRCDPISGHVSLFWYQQALGQGPEFLTYFQNEAQLDKSGLPSDRFFAERPEGSVSTLKIQRTQQEDSAVYLCASSGRERGSSEKLFFGSGTQLSVL.

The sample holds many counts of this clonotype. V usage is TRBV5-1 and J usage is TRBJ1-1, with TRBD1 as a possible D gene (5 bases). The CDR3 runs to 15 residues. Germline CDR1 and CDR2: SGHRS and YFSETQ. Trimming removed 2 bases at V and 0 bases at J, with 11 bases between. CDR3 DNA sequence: TGCGCCAGCAGCTTTCAGGGTGGAGTGAACACTGAAGCTTTCTTT. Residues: CASSFQGGVNTEAFF.

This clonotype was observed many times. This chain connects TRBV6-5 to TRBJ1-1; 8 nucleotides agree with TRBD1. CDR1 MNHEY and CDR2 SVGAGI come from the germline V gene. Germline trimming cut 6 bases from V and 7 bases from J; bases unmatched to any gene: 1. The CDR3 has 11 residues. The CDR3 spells CASSGQGEAFF. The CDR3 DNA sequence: TGTGCCAGCAGCGGACAGGGTGAAGCTTTCTTT.

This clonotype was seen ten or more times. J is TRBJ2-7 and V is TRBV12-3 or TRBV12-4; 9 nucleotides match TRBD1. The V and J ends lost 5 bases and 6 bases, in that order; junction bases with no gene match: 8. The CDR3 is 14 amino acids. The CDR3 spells CASSPGQGLSEQYF. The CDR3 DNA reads TGTGCCAGCAGTCCGGGACAGGGATTAAGCGAGCAGTACTTC.

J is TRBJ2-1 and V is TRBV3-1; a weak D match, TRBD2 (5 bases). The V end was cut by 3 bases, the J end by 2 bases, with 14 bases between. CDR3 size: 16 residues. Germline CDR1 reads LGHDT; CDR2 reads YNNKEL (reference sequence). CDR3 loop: CASSQRGSAAYNEQFF. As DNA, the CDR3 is TGTGCCAGCAGCCAGAGAGGGTCAGCCGCCTACAATGAGCAGTTCTTC.

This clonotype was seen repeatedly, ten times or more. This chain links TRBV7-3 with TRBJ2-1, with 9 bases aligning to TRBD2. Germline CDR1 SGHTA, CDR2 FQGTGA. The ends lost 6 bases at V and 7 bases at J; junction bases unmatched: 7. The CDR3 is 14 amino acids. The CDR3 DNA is TGTGCCAGCAGTATAGCGGGAGCGGGGAATGAGCAGTTCTTC. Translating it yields CASSIAGAGNEQFF.

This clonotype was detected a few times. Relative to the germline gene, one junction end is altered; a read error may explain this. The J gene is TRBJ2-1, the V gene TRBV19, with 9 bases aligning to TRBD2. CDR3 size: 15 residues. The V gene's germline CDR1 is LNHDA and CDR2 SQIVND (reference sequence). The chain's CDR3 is CATAGGRAFYTEQFF. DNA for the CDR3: TGTGCCACAGCCGGCGGGAGGGCCTTTTACACTGAGCAGTTCTTC.